In this sample, the clone carrying this T cell receptor beta chain turned up a few times. Its target is not known. The data derive from a study of cytomegalovirus exposure and HLA in healthy donors. Study at large: In an earlier analysis, around 100 million unique TCR beta sequences were found from 150 million to 200 million T cells. Overall study findings and caveats: After further analysis at a later stage, 15,000 to 20,000 TCR beta sequences were associated with HLA alleles at 0.05 false discovery rate. Several V segments, TRBV6-2 and TRBV6-3 among them, could not be told apart and were dropped.

PCR involved 60 Vbeta and 13 Jbeta primers. Sequencing used immunoSEQ multiplex PCR; TCRdb keeps in-frame clones, though not all of them. The sample lists some 200,000 clones, more than 9.5% occurring once. V lost 3 bases to trimming and J lost 3 bases; unmatched junction nucleotides: 2. CDR1 is MRHNA and CDR2 is SNTAGT in the germline V gene. This CDR3 is 14 amino acids long. Material for sequencing was PBMCs. This chain joins TRBV6-4 and TRBJ2-1, with 7 bases aligning to TRBD2. The TCR originated in a middle-aged man in good health and CMV-seropositive. The CDR3 sequence is CASSEERGYNEQFF. The CDR3 DNA reads TGTGCCAGCAGTGAGGAGCGGGGCTACAATGAGCAGTTCTTC.